The next 15 T cell receptor beta chains were all read from a single sample in a study of identical twins. MiXCR, run by TCRdb on the 5' RACE reads, gives a single entry per CDR3 protein. Altogether some 460,000 distinct CDR3 sequences are present, 12% to 15% being singletons, with the ten largest covering about 0.52%. These same data were also listed under a study on yellow fever vaccine responses in identical twins.

Material: CD4+ T cells sorted from blood. Every receptor here comes from a woman younger than 35 in good health.

This clonotype was detected only a few times. The chain combines TRBV12-3 or TRBV12-4 with TRBJ1-2; 12 bases fit TRBD1. The CDR3 runs 15 residues. The junction had 6 bases not matched to a gene; V was cut back by 5 bases and J by 5 bases. The CDR3 here is CASSPGTGGRYGYTF. Here the CDR3 DNA reads TGTGCCAGCAGTCCAGGGACAGGGGGCAGGTATGGCTACACCTTC.

This clonotype was counted a few times. The gene calls are TRBV5-6 and TRBJ2-2; D not resolved. The germline CDR1 and CDR2 sequences are SGHDT and YYEEEE. CDR3 size: 16 residues. V was shortened by 4 bases and J by 4 bases, with 17 bases between the two germline ends. This chain's CDR3 is CASSPLYKVGTGELFF. In nucleotides, the CDR3 is TGTGCCAGCAGCCCTCTATATAAGGTGGGCACCGGGGAGCTGTTTTTT.

This chain uses TRBV2 with TRBJ2-1; TRBD2 agrees at 8 bases. V trimming: 11 bases; J trimming: 3 bases; junction bases outside the gene matches: 9. Germline CDR1 SNHLY, CDR2 FYNNEI. The CDR3 runs to 14 residues. Here the CDR3 reads CAGRGGIGYNEQFF. CDR3 in DNA: TGTGCCGGACGGGGGGGGATCGGCTACAATGAGCAGTTCTTC.

This clonotype was found a few times. The chain uses TRBV7-9 and TRBJ2-7; D gene unclear. The CDR3 extends over 14 amino acids. Germline assignment: CDR1 SEHNR and CDR2 FQNEAQ (reference sequence). The germline V and J ends were trimmed by 4 bases and 3 bases, with 13 bases remaining between them. This CDR3 reads CASSSLVGNYEQYF. The DNA of the CDR3 is TGTGCCAGCAGCTCCTTGGTAGGAAACTACGAGCAGTACTTC.

This clonotype was seen many times. The chain recombines TRBV9 with TRBJ2-3; D gene unclear. The CDR3 contains 14 residues. V was trimmed by 0 bases and J by 4 bases, leaving 9 bases between them. Germline V gene data show CDR1 as SGDLS and CDR2 as YYNGEE. The CDR3 nucleotides are TGTGCCAGCAGCGTAGTTGGGTCCTCAGATACGCAGTATTTT. Translation: CASSVVGSSDTQYF. The whole variable domain, remainder taken from reference TRBV9 and TRBJ2-3, is DSGVTQTPKHLITATGQRVTLRCSPRSGDLSVYWYQQSLDQGLQFLIQYYNGEERAKGNILERFSAQQFPDLHSELNLSSLELGDSALYFCASSVVGSSDTQYFGPGTRLTVL.

The chain joins TRBV20-1 to TRBJ2-3; 7 nucleotides line up with TRBD1. The V gene's germline CDR1 is DFQATT and CDR2 SNEGSKA (reference sequence). V gave up 4 bases and J gave up 1 base; unmatched junction bases: 5. The CDR3 is 14 residues long. The CDR3 sequence is CSATGGAGTDTQYF. In DNA form, the CDR3 reads TGCAGTGCTACAGGGGGTGCGGGCACAGATACGCAGTATTTT.

This clonotype was counted only a few times. The rearrangement uses TRBV28 and TRBJ1-4; 8 nucleotides line up with TRBD1. Germline V gives CDR1 MDHEN, CDR2 SYDVKM. With V trimmed by 11 bases and J by 2 bases, 13 bases remained unmatched. The length of the CDR3 is 16 residues. The CDR3 reads CAAVPGGVVTNEKLFF. CDR3 sequence (DNA): TGTGCCGCCGTTCCAGGGGGCGTGGTGACTAATGAAAAACTGTTTTTT.

The table lists this clonotype with a few counts. The V and J genes are TRBV7-2 and TRBJ2-3, with D tentatively TRBD1 (5 bases). Germline V lookup: CDR1 SGHTA, CDR2 FQGNSA. V lost 3 bases and J lost 3, with 13 bases in between. The CDR3 runs to 15 residues. CDR3 nucleotides: TGTGCCAGCAGCTTCTCCGGACAAAAAACAGATACGCAGTATTTT. Translation gives CASSFSGQKTDTQYF.

The chain is built from TRBV7-6 and TRBJ2-3; the match to TRBD1 covers 8 bases. Germline loops: CDR1 SGHVS, CDR2 FNYEAQ. The V segment lost 5 bases and the J segment 0 bases; nucleotides outside the gene matches: 13. CDR3 length: 18 amino acids. The CDR3 loop reads CASSPREGTGRSTDTQYF. CDR3 coding DNA: TGTGCCAGCAGCCCCCGGGAAGGGACAGGCAGGAGCACAGATACGCAGTATTTT.

This clonotype occurred many times. V and J are TRBV7-2 and TRBJ2-1; D remains unclear. The CDR3 length is 13 residues. Germline CDR1 reads SGHTA; CDR2 reads FQGNSA. V was pared by 1 base and J by 2 bases, with 3 bases between. CDR3 in DNA: TGTGCCAGCAGCTTAGTTGCCTACAATGAGCAGTTCTTC. Its translation: CASSLVAYNEQFF.

The chain is built from TRBV2 and TRBJ2-2; TRBD2 aligns across 11 bases. V shed 5 bases, J shed 0 bases, and the junction held 2 bases outside the gene matches. CDR3 size: 16 residues. Germline V gene lookup returns CDR1 SNHLY and CDR2 FYNNEI. This CDR3 reads CASSTTSGANTGELFF. The CDR3 DNA is TGTGCCAGCAGTACGACTAGCGGGGCGAACACCGGGGAGCTGTTTTTT.

This clonotype was seen a few times. The chain combines TRBV3-1 with TRBJ2-3, with D unresolved. Between the trimmed V and J ends, which lost 5 bases and 2 bases, there was a span of 8 bases. The CDR3 has 13 amino acids. CDR1 and CDR2 from the germline V gene are LGHDT and YNNKEL (reference sequence). This CDR3 is CASSAGSTDTQYF. In DNA form, the CDR3 reads TGTGCCAGCAGCGCCGGGTCCACAGATACGCAGTATTTT.

The V gene is TRBV25-1, the J gene TRBJ1-6, with D perhaps TRBD1 (5 bases). Germline V gene data show CDR1 as MGHDK and CDR2 as SYGVNS. Between the trimmed V and J ends, which lost 6 bases and 5 bases, there was a span of 11 bases. The CDR3 sequence is 14 residues long. In DNA form, the CDR3 reads TGTGCCAGCAGAATGGACACTGATAATTCACCCCTCCACTTT. Encoded protein: CASRMDTDNSPLHF.

The genes are TRBV28 and TRBJ2-7; 14 bases map to TRBD2. Germline V CDR1 and CDR2: MDHEN, SYDVKM. Trimming at V came to 6 bases and at J to 3 bases, leaving 7 bases not matched to a gene. The CDR3 runs to 16 residues. This CDR3 is CASSLGLAGGNYEQYF. CDR3 nucleotide sequence: TGTGCCAGCAGCCTCGGACTAGCGGGAGGCAACTACGAGCAGTACTTC.

The chain recombines TRBV5-1 with TRBJ2-7; 7 bases fit TRBD1. The CDR3 consists of 15 residues. Germline V gene lookup returns CDR1 SGHRS and CDR2 YFSETQ. Unmatched junction bases numbered 9, after V lost 4 bases and J lost 2 bases. The CDR3 loop reads CASSLGQAVTYEQYF. CDR3 in DNA: TGCGCCAGCAGCCTAGGACAGGCGGTTACCTACGAGCAGTACTTC.